The clone carrying this TCR beta chain was seen a single time. The antigen is unknown. The repertoire was sequenced with immunoSEQ multiplex PCR; TCRdb's copy has only in-frame clones and lacks some. The sample lists about 1.5 million clones, under 99% occurring once. These data belong to a study of shared clonotypes between healthy human individuals. The study's findings and limits: The researchers took only blood, and tissue repertoires probably look different.

V lost 5 bases and J 5 bases, leaving 13 bases between the germline ends. The CDR3 runs 14 residues. Germline loops: CDR1 SEHNR, CDR2 FQNEAQ (reference sequence). This sequence joins TRBV7-9 and TRBJ2-4, with D uncertain. The receptor was derived from a young man in good health. Material: naive CD4+ T cells sorted from blood. The sample's subset: CD45RA+ positively selected. CDR3 region: CASSPFGGQNIQYF. The CDR3 DNA follows: TGTGCCAGCAGCCCCTTCGGTGGCCAAAACATTCAGTACTTC.